This TCR beta chain was obtained from a study of Tregs in tolerant kidney transplant recipients. Findings and limits, study-wide: Biological reproducibility was not directly addressed, but technical replication error appeared minimal. Activated donor B cell expansion appeared to reveal the most relevant donor-specific TCRbeta repertoire.

Turning to this clone: Its antigen is still unknown.

CD4+CD25+CD127- Tregs, CD4+CD25- non-Tregs, CD4 and CD8 cells were sorted. Trimming removed 6 bases from V and 3 bases from J, with 4 bases in between. Germline values: CDR1 SNHLY, CDR2 FYNNEI. The CDR3 loop spans 11 amino acids. Sequencing used immunoSEQ multiplex PCR; TCRdb keeps in-frame clones, though not all of them. The table has over 60,000 clones, 85% to 90% seen once. The clonotype was recovered from a human donor who received a combined kidney and bone marrow transplant. The chain links TRBV2 to TRBJ2-3; unclear D gene. Specimen: CD4+ T cells from blood, collected before the transplant. CDR3 nucleotide sequence: TGTGCCAGCAGGGAGACAGATACGCAGTATTTT. Amino acids: CASRETDTQYF.